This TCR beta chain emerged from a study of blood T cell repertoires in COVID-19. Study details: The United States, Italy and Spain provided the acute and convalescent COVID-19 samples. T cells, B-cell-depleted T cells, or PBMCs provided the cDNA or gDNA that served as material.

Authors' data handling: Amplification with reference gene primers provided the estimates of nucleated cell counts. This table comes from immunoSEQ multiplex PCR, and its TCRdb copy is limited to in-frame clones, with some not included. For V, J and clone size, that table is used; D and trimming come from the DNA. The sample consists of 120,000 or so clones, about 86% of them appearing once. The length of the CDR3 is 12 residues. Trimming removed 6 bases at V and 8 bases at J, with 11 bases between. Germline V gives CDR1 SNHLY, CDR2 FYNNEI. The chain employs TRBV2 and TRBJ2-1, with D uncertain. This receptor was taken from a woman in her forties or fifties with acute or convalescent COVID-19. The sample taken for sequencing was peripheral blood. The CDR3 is CASSSNSDEQFF. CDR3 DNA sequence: TGTGCCAGCAGCTCCAATTCGGATGAGCAGTTCTTC.